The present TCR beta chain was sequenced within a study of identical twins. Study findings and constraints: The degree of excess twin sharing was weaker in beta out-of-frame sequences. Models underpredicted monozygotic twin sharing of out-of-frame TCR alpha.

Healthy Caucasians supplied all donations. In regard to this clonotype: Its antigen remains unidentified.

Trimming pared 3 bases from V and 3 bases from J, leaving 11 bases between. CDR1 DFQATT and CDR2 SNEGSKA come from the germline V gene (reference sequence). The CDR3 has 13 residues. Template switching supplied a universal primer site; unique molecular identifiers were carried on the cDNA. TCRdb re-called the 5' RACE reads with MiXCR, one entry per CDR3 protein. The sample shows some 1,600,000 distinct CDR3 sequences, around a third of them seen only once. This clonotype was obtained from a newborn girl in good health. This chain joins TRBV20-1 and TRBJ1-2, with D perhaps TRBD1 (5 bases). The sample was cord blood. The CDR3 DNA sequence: TGCAGTGCTAGGATCCGGGGGGACTATGGCTACACCTTC. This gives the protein CSARIRGDYGYTF.